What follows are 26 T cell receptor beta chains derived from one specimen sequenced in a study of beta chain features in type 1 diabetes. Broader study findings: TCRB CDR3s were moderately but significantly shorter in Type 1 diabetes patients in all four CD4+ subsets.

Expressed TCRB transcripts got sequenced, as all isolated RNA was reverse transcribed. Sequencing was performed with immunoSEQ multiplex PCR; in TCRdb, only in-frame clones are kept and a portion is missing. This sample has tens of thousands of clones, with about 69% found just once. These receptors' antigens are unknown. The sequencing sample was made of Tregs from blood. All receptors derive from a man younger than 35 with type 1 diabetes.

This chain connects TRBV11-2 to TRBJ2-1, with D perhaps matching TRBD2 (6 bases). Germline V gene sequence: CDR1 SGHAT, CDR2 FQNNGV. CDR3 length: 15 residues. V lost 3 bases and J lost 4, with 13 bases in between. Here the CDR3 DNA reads TGTGCCAGCAGCTTCCGGGACTCGCTTTACAATGAGCAGTTCTTC. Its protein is CASSFRDSLYNEQFF.

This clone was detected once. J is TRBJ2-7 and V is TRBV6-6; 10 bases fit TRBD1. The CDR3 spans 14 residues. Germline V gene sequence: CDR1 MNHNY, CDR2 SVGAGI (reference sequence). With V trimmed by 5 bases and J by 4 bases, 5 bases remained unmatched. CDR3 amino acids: CASSVTGGGYEQYF. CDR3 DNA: TGTGCCAGCAGTGTGACAGGGGGCGGGTACGAGCAGTACTTC.

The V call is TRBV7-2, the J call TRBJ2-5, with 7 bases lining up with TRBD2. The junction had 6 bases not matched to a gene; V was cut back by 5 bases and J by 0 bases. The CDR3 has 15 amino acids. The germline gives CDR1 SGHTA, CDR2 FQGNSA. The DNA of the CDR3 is TGTGCCAGCAGCATGATGGGGGGGAACCAAGAGACCCAGTACTTC. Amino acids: CASSMMGGNQETQYF.

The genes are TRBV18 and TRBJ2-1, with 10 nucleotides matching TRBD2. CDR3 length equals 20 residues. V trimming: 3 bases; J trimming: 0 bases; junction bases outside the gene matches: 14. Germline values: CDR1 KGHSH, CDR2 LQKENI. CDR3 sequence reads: CASSPQGWLAGASSYNEQFF. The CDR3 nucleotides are TGTGCCAGCTCACCCCAGGGCTGGCTAGCGGGAGCCAGCTCCTACAATGAGCAGTTCTTC. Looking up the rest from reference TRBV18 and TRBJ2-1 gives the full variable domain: NAGVMQNPRHLVRRRGQEARLRCSPMKGHSHVYWYRQLPEEGLKFMVYLQKENIIDESGMPKERFSAEFPKEGPSILRIQQVVRGDSAAYFCASSPQGWLAGASSYNEQFFGPGTRLTVL.

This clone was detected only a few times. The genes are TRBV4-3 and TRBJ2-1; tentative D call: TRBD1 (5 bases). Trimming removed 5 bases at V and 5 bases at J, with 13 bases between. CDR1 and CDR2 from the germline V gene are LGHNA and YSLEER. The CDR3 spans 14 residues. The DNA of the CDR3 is TGCGCCAGCAGCGCAGGGTGGGTCGACAATGAGCAGTTCTTC. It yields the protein CASSAGWVDNEQFF.

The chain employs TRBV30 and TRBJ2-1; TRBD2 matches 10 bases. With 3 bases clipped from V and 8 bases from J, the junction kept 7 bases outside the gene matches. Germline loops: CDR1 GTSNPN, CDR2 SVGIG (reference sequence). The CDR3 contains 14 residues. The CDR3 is CAWRWASGRYEQFF. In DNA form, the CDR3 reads TGTGCCTGGAGGTGGGCTAGCGGGAGATATGAGCAGTTCTTC. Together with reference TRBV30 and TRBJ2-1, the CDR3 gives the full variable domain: SQTIHQWPATLVQPVGSPLSLECTVEGTSNPNLYWYRQAAGRGLQLLFYSVGIGQISSEVPQNLSASRPQDRQFILSSKKLLLSDSGFYLCAWRWASGRYEQFFGPGTRLTVL.

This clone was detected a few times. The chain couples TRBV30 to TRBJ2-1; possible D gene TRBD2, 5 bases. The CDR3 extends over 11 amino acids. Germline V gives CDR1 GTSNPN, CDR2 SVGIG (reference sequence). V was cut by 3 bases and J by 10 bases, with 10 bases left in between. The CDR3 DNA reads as TGTGCCTGGAGGGATCGGGGAGAGCAGTTCTTC. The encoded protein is CAWRDRGEQFF.

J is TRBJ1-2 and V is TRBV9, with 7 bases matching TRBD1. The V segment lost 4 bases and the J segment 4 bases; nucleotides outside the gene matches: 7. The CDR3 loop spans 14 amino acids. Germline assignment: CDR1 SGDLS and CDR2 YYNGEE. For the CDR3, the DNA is TGTGCCAGCAGCCCCGGAGGGGGCGGCTATGGCTACACCTTC. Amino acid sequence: CASSPGGGGYGYTF.

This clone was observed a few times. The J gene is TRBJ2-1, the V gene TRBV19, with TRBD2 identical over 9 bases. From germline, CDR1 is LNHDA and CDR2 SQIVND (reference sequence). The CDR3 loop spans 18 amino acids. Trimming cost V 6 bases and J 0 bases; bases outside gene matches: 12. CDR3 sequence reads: CASSKVAGVRSSYNEQFF. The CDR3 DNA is TGTGCCAGTAGCAAGGTAGCGGGAGTACGGAGCTCCTACAATGAGCAGTTCTTC.

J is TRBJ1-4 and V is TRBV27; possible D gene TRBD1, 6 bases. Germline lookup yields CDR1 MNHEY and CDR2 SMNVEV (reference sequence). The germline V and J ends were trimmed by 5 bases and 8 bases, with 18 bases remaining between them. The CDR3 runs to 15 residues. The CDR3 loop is CASSGLQGQVEKLFF. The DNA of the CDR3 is TGTGCCAGCAGTGGCCTACAGGGTCAAGTGGAAAAACTGTTTTTT.

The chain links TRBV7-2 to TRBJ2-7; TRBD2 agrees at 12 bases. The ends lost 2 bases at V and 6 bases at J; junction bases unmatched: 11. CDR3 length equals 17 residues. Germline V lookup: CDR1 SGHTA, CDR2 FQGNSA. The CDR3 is CASSLRVLAGGHREQYF. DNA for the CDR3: TGTGCCAGCAGCTTAAGGGTTCTAGCGGGGGGGCACCGCGAGCAGTACTTC.

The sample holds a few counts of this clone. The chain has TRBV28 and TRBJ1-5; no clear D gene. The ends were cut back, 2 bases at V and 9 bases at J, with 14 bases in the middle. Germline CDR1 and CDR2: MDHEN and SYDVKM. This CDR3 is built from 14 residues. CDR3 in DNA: TGTGCCAGCAGTTTAAGGGCGGGGTGGTTGCCCCAGCATTTT. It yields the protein CASSLRAGWLPQHF.

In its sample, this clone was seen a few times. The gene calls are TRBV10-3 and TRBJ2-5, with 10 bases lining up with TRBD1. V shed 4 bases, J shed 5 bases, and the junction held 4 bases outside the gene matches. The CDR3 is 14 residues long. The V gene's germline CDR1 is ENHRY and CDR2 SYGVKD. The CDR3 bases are TGTGCCATCAGTGGACAGGGGGCGAAGGAGACCCAGTACTTC. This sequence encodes CAISGQGAKETQYF.

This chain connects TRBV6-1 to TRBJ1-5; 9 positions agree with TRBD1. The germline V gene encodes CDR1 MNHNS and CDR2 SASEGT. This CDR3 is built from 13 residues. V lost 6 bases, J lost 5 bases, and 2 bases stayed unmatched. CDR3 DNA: TGTGCCAGCAGAAGGACAGGGGATCAGCCCCAGCATTTT. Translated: CASRRTGDQPQHF.

CDR3 residues: CASRDTNSYEQYF. CDR3 DNA sequence: TGTGCCAGCAGGGACACTAACTCCTACGAGCAGTACTTC. This chain joins TRBV2 and TRBJ2-7, with a tentative D call TRBD1 (5 bases). CDR3 length: 13 residues. Germline V gene sequence: CDR1 SNHLY, CDR2 FYNNEI. V lost 6 bases and J lost 0, with 9 bases in between.

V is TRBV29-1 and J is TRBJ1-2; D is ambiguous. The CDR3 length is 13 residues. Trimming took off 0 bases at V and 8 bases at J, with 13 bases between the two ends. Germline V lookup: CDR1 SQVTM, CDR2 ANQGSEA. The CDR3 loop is CSVEDLFPPGYTF. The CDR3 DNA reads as TGCAGCGTTGAAGATCTTTTCCCTCCGGGCTACACCTTC.

The CDR3 DNA reads TGTGCCAGCAGTCTACTAGCGTCGCCCGGGGAGCTGTTTTTT. This sequence encodes CASSLLASPGELFF. V is TRBV2 and J is TRBJ2-2; 7 nucleotides agree with TRBD2. CDR1 is SNHLY, CDR2 FYNNEI, per germline. Losses at the gene ends were 5 bases for V and 6 bases for J; bases not matched to a gene: 6. The CDR3 consists of 14 residues.

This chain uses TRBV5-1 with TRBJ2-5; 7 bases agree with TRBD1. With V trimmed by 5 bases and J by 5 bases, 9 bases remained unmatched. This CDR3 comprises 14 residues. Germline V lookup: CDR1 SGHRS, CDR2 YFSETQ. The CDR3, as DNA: TGCGCCAGCAGGGGTGGACAGGTCATGGAGACCCAGTACTTC. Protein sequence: CASRGGQVMETQYF. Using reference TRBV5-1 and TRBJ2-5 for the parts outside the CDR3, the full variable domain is KAGVTQTPRYLIKTRGQQVTLSCSPISGHRSVSWYQQTPGQGLQFLFEYFSETQRNKGNFPGRFSGRQFSNSRSEMNVSTLELGDSALYLCASRGGQVMETQYFGPGTRLLVL.

The DNA of the CDR3 is TGCGCCAGCAACGGACAGGGTCCATACGAGCAGTACTTC. The encoded protein is CASNGQGPYEQYF. This sequence joins TRBV5-1 and TRBJ2-5, with 8 bases fitting TRBD1. The DNA end is a closer match to TRBJ2-7, so the J assignment may be wrong. There are 13 residues in the CDR3. CDR1 is SGHRS and CDR2 is YFSETQ in the germline V gene.

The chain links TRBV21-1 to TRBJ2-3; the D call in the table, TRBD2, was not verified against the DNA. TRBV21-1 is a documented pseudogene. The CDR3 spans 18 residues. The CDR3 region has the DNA TGTGCCAGCAGCACGGAGCCCGGGGGTAGGAATACCACAGATACGCAGTATTTT. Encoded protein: CASSTEPGGRNTTDTQYF.

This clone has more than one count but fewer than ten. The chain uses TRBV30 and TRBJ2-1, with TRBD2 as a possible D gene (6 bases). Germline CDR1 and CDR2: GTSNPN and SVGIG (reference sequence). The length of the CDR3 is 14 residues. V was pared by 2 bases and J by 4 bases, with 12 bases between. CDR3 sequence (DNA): TGTGCCTGGAGTAGTCTAGCGCTATACAATGAGCAGTTCTTC. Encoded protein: CAWSSLALYNEQFF.

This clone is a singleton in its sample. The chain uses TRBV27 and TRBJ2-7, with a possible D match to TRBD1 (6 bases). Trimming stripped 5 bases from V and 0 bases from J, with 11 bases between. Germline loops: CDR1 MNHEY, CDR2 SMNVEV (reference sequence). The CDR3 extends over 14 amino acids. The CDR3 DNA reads TGTGCCAGCAGTCCGAGGACAGCCTCCTACGAGCAGTACTTC. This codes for CASSPRTASYEQYF.

CDR3: CASSQAGTQQFF. The CDR3 DNA is TGTGCCAGCAGCCAAGCCGGGACTCAGCAGTTCTTC. The chain employs TRBV4-2 and TRBJ2-1; maybe TRBD2 (6 bases). Germline assignment: CDR1 LGHNA and CDR2 YNFKEQ. V was cut by 1 base and J by 11 bases, with 9 bases left in between. This CDR3 has 12 amino acids.

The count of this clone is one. CDR3 sequence (DNA): TGTGCCAGCAGCTTGAGGGGGAATGGCTACACCTTC. Translated, it gives CASSLRGNGYTF. The rearrangement links TRBV5-4 to TRBJ1-2; tentatively, D is TRBD1 (6 bases). The CDR3 contains 12 residues. Looked up from germline, CDR1 is SGHNT and CDR2 is YYREEE (reference sequence). Between the trimmed V and J ends, which lost 1 base and 6 bases, there was a span of 7 bases.

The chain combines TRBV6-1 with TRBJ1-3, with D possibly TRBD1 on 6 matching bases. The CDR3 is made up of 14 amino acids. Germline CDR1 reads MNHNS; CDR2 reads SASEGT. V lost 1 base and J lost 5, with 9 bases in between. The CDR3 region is CASSEGTVRNTIYF. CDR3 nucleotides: TGTGCCAGCAGTGAAGGGACAGTGAGAAACACCATATATTTT.

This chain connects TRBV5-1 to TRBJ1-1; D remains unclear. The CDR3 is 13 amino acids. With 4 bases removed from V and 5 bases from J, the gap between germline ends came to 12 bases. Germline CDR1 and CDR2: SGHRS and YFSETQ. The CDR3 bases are TGCGCCAGCAGCCCCGGACTGTGGACTGAAGCTTTCTTT. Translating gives CASSPGLWTEAFF.